The sequence of this T cell receptor beta chain was determined in a study of identical twins. TCRdb re-analysed the 5' RACE reads in MiXCR, keeping a single row per CDR3 protein. The sample includes around 480,000 distinct CDR3 sequences, over 11% of them seen just once. This CDR3 is built from 15 residues. Unmatched junction bases numbered 3, after V lost 2 bases and J lost 0 bases. Germline assignment: CDR1 LNHNV and CDR2 YYDKDF (reference sequence). Study results and caveats: Insertions were fewer in abundant cord blood beta clonotypes, whereas memory repertoires showed none of this pattern.

A remark on this clonotype: Its target is unknown.

A further study also used this sample, focusing on yellow fever vaccine responses in identical twins.

The chain uses TRBV15 and TRBJ2-7, with TRBD1 matching 8 bases. The material sequenced was CD4+ T cells sorted from blood. This TCR derives from a woman between 18 and 30 years old in good health. The CDR3 loop reads CATSRRQGISYEQYF. CDR3 nucleotide sequence: TGTGCCACCAGCAGAAGACAGGGGATCTCCTACGAGCAGTACTTC.